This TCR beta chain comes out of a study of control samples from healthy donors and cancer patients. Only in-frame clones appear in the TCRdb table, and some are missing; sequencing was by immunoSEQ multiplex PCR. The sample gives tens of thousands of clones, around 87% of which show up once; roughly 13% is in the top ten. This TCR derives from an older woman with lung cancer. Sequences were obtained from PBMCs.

CDR3 bases: TGTGCCAGCAGACGGTACAGGGACTCCTACAATGAGCAGTTCTTC. Protein sequence: CASRRYRDSYNEQFF. This chain uses TRBV27 with TRBJ2-1; TRBD1 might be the D (6 bases). The germline V gene encodes CDR1 MNHEY and CDR2 SMNVEV (reference sequence). V was shortened by 6 bases and J by 0 bases, with 12 bases between the two germline ends. This CDR3 is built from 15 residues.